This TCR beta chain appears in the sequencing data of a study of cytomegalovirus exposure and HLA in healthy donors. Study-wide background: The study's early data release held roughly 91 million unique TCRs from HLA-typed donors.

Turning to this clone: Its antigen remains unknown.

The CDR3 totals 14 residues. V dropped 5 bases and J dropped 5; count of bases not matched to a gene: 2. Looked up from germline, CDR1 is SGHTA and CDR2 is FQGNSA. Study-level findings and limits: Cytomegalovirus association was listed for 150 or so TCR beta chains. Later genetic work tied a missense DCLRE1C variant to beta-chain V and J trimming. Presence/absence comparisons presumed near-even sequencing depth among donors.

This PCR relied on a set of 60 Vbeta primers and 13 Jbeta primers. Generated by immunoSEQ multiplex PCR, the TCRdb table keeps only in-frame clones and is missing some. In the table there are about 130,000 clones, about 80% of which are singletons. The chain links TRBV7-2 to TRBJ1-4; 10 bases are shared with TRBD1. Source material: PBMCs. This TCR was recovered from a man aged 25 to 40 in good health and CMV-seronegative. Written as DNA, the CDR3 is TGTGCCAGCAGCCCGGACAGGGGGAATGAAAAACTGTTTTTT. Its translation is CASSPDRGNEKLFF. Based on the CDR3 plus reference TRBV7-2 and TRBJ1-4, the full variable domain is GAGVSQSPSNKVTEKGKDVELRCDPISGHTALYWYRQSLGQGLEFLIYFQGNSAPDKSGLPSDRFSAERTGGSVSTLTIQRTQQEDSAVYLCASSPDRGNEKLFFGSGTQLSVL.